What follows describes a single T cell receptor beta chain. This specimen belongs to a study of cytomegalovirus exposure and HLA in healthy donors. The overall study: Of approximately 400 genotyped donors, roughly 80% clustered with self-reported Caucasian donors.

It was with 60 Vbeta and 13 Jbeta primers that the PCR ran. Profiled with immunoSEQ multiplex PCR; TCRdb holds only in-frame clones, not every one. This table holds more than 150,000 clones, over 65% found once. Between the trimmed V and J ends, which lost 3 bases and 0 bases, there was a span of 11 bases. Germline V gene data show CDR1 as LNHDA and CDR2 as SQIVND (reference sequence). This CDR3 region has 15 residues. The sequence derives from a man in his late teens or twenties in good health and CMV-seronegative. The sequencing sample was made of PBMCs. This chain links TRBV19 with TRBJ1-1; D not resolved. The CDR3 region is CASSIVAGMNTEAFF. DNA for the CDR3: TGTGCCAGTAGTATTGTTGCCGGGATGAACACTGAAGCTTTCTTT.